The clone carrying this TCR beta chain has only one observation. Trimming shortened V by 0 bases and J by 5 bases, and 19 bases separated the two germline ends. This CDR3 has 17 residues. The data originate from a study of blood T cell repertoires in COVID-19. The wider study: PBMCs, B-cell-depleted T cells, or T cells were the source of the cDNA or gDNA that made up the material.

TCRdb's copy holds only in-frame clones and misses some; the assay was immunoSEQ multiplex PCR. In the table there are about 320,000 clones, around nine tenths of which are singletons. This chain connects TRBV23-1 to TRBJ1-1; D uncertain. TRBV23-1 is an ORF, with its function uncertain. Input material: PBMCs or T cells enriched from blood (not recorded which). The TCR was taken from a man aged 60 to 69 who had recovered from COVID-19. CDR3 sequence reads: CASSQSKLRGRRTEAFF. The CDR3 DNA is TGCGCCAGCAGTCAATCCAAACTCCGGGGAAGAAGAACTGAAGCTTTCTTT.